This T cell receptor (beta chain) was observed in a study of T cells after yellow fever vaccination. The CDR3 covers 16 residues. CDR1 WSHSY and CDR2 SAAADI come from the germline V gene. V was clipped by 8 bases and J by 4 bases; unmatched bases: 13. This clonotype was counted between two and nine times. TCRdb reprocessed the 5' RACE reads with MiXCR, giving one entry per CDR3 protein. The table has 150,000 to 200,000 distinct CDR3 sequences, around 8.5% seen once. The source is a man aged 18 to 35 who received the YFV17D yellow fever vaccine. The chain recombines TRBV10-2 with TRBJ2-3; 9 bases agree with TRBD2. The source material was CD8+ T cells sorted from PBMCs, sampled 45 days after the yellow fever booster vaccination. The DNA for the CDR3 is TGCGCCAGCGGGGCGCGGGGGGGCGGAGGGGCAGATACGCAGTATTTT. This encodes CASGARGGGGADTQYF.